The present T cell receptor (beta chain) was sequenced within a study of T cell changes during pregnancy in multiple sclerosis. This CDR3 has 15 amino acids. V gave up 1 base and J gave up 4 bases, with 11 bases separating them. In germline, CDR1 is LNHDA, CDR2 SQIVND (reference sequence). TCRdb's copy holds only in-frame clones and misses some; the assay was immunoSEQ multiplex PCR. The sample has about 17,000 clones, 80% to 90% seen once. This clonotype was obtained from a female donor in good health, enrolled as a control in a pregnancy study. The chain employs TRBV19 and TRBJ1-5; D uncertain. Here the sequenced sample was CD8+ T cells from peripheral blood mononuclear cells, taken in the second trimester of pregnancy. The CDR3 DNA sequence: TGTGCCAGTAGTATAGCCCCGCAGGCAAATCAGCCCCAGCATTTT. Encoded protein: CASSIAPQANQPQHF.